Listed below are T cell receptor beta chains from one sample, sequenced in a study of shared clonotypes between healthy human individuals. Sequencing was performed with immunoSEQ multiplex PCR; in TCRdb, only in-frame clones are kept and a portion is missing. The repertoire holds over a million clones, with about 80% as singletons. Sequencing used memory CD4+ T cells from PBMCs. The receptor source for this set is a young man in good health. Some clones in this sample may be carry-over from other donors' samples. CDR3s include the opening cysteine and the closing phenylalanine or tryptophan. Fields, in order: V gene, clone size, J gene, CDR3 protein. Clone size is not always given. Where it is, it says once, few, many or a class for expanded clones.

TRBV7-2	.	TRBJ2-7	CASTLGNSYSYEQYF
TRBV19	many	TRBJ1-3	CASSVQQGTGNTIYF
TRBV28	.	TRBJ1-2	CASSVAGSYGYTF
TRBV6-1	.	TRBJ2-7	CASSEGYRLAGWSEQYF
TRBV5-4	.	TRBJ2-1	CASSFKGQYNEQFF
TRBV6-1	.	TRBJ1-5	CASAGTGERNQPQHF
TRBV15	once	TRBJ2-5	CATNAGFSQETQYF
TRBV2	.	TRBJ1-2	CASSVQGDSQGYTF
TRBV6-5	.	TRBJ1-2	CASSYSLPGQPYTF
TRBV7-2	.	TRBJ2-1	CASSLGTSGYNEQFF